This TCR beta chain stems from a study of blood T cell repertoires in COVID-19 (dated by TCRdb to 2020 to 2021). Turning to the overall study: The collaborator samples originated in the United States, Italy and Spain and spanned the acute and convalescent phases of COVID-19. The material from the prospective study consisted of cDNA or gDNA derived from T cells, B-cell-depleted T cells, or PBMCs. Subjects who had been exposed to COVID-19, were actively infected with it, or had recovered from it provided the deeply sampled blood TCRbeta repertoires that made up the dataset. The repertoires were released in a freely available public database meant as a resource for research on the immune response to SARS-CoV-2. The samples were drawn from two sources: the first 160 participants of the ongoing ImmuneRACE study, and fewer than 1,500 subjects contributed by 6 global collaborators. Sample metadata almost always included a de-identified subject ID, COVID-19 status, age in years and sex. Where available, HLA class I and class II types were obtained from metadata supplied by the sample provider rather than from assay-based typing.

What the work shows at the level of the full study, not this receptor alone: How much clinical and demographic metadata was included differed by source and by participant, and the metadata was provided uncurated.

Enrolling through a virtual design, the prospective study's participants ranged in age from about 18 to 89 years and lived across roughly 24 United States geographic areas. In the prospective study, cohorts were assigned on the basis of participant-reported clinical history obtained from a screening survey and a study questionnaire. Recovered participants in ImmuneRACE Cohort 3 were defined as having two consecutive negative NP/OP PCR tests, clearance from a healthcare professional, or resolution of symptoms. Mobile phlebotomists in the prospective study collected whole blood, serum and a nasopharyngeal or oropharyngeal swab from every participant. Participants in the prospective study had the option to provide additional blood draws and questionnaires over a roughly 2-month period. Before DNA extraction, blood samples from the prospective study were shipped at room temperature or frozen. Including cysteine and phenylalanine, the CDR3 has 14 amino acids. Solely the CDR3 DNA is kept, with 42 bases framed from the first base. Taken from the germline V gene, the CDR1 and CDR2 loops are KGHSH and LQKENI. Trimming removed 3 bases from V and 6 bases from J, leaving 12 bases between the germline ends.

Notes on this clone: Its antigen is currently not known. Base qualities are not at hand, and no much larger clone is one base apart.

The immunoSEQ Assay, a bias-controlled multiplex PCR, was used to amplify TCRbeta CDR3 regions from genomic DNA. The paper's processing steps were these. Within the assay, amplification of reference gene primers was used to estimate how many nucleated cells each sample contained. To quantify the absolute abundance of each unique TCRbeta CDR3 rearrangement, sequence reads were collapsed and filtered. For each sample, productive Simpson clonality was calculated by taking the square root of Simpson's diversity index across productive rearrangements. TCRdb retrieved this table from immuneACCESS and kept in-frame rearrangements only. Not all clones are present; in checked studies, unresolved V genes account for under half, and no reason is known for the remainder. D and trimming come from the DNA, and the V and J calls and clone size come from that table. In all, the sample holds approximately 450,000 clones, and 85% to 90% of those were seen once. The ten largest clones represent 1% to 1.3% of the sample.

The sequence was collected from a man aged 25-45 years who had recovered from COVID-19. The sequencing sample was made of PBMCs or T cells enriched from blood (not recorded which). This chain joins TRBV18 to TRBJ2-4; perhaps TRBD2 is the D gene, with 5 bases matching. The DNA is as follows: TGTGCCAGCTCACCGGGAGAGCCTCGAAACATTCAGTACTTC. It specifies CASSPGEPRNIQYF. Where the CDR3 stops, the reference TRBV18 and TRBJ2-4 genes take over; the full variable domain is NAGVMQNPRHLVRRRGQEARLRCSPMKGHSHVYWYRQLPEEGLKFMVYLQKENIIDESGMPKERFSAEFPKEGPSILRIQQVVRGDSAAYFCASSPGEPRNIQYFGAGTRLSVL.